This record covers a single TCR beta chain. What it recognizes is unknown. These data come from a study of T-cell memory formation after mild COVID-19. Whole-study findings and limits: The finding that pre-infection memory included some responding clones suggested that cross-reactive memory joined. CD4/CD8 balance characterized clones contracting day 15 to 85, and CD4+ skew characterized later expanders. Those CD4+ clones that contracted were mainly in CM and EM (CD8+ ones in EMRA).

TCR alpha and TCR beta cDNA libraries carrying sample barcodes and UMIs were produced by 5'RACE using constant-segment primers. TCRdb passed the 5' RACE reads through MiXCR, listing each CDR3 protein once. The data show 350,000 to 500,000 distinct CDR3 sequences, about a quarter seen once. Per germline, CDR1 SGHNT and CDR2 YENEEA. The CDR3 runs 14 residues. Losses at the gene ends were 8 bases for V and 5 bases for J; bases not matched to a gene: 3. The V and J genes are TRBV11-3 and TRBJ2-1, with 13 positions matching TRBD2. This TCR derives from an adult woman who had mild COVID-19 (a few samples of this study predate the infection). Cell type and time point are not known. The sequenced sample consisted of PBMCs or a T cell subset sorted from them (not recorded which). As DNA, the CDR3 is TGTGCCAGCGGGGGGACTAGCGGGAACAATGAGCAGTTCTTC. The encoded protein is CASGGTSGNNEQFF.